These 29 T cell receptor beta chains were all obtained from the same sample, sequenced in a study of blood T cells in healthy people across ages (dated by TCRdb to between 2015 and 2016). The library came from 5' RACE. TCRdb shows the sequencer as Illumina HiSeq 2500. A second PCR of about 6 to 11 cycles was run with a J-beta primer mix and a sample-barcoded 5' primer. TCRdb reprocessing: public reads trimmed at Q25 with fastp, clones called with MiXCR, in-frame beta chains kept. Every distinct CDR3 protein forms one entry, paired with its most common genes and DNA. In this sample the table shows about 1.8 million distinct CDR3 sequences, around 50% of which occur a single time. Of the sample, around 2.1% falls within the top ten clones. Sequenced material: blood. The receptor source for this set is a woman aged 40 to 55 in good health.

This clonotype appeared a few times. The rearrangement joins TRBV6-6 to TRBJ2-7; 8 nucleotides align to TRBD1. V shed 4 bases and J 4 bases; nucleotides not matched to a gene: 6. This CDR3 comprises 14 residues. Looked up from germline, CDR1 is MNHNY and CDR2 is SVGAGI (reference sequence). DNA of the CDR3: TGTGCCAGCAGTTCAGGGGGCTTTGGGTACGAGCAGTACTTC. Translating gives CASSSGGFGYEQYF.

V is TRBV28 and J is TRBJ2-7; tentatively, D is TRBD1 (6 bases). V lost 5 bases and J lost 2, with 13 bases in between. The CDR3 covers 14 residues. Germline loops: CDR1 MDHEN, CDR2 SYDVKM. In DNA, the CDR3 is TGTGCCAGCAGTCCCCGGGACACACCCTACGAGCAGTACTTC. As protein: CASSPRDTPYEQYF.

For the CDR3, the DNA is TGTGCCAGCAGCCAAGGGGCTAGCTGGGAGACCCAGTACTTC. As protein: CASSQGASWETQYF. The chain couples TRBV14 to TRBJ2-5; weak D call: TRBD2 (5 bases). Germline lookup yields CDR1 SGHDN and CDR2 FVKESK. Deletions cut 1 base from V and 5 bases from J, with 11 bases between. There are 14 residues in the CDR3.

The chain carries TRBV20-1 and TRBJ1-5, with D possibly TRBD1 on 5 matching bases. Germline CDR1 reads DFQATT; CDR2 reads SNEGSKA (reference sequence). This CDR3 is 16 amino acids long. The V and J ends lost 0 bases and 4 bases respectively, with 16 bases between them. CDR3: CSARDWDGGGNQPQHF. CDR3 DNA: TGCAGTGCTAGAGATTGGGATGGGGGGGGAAATCAGCCCCAGCATTTT.

The chain employs TRBV9 and TRBJ2-5; D unresolved. This CDR3 has 12 residues. CDR1 is SGDLS and CDR2 is YYNGEE in the germline V gene. With 3 bases removed from V and 4 bases from J, the gap between germline ends came to 7 bases. This CDR3 is CASSAVSETQYF. The DNA of the CDR3 is TGTGCCAGCAGCGCCGTTTCAGAGACCCAGTACTTC.

CDR3 amino acids: CASSATTSVGETQYF. CDR3 in DNA: TGTGCCAGCAGTGCTACGACTAGCGTGGGGGAGACCCAGTACTTC. This chain uses TRBV2 with TRBJ2-7; TRBD2 aligns across 8 bases. Near its end, the DNA agrees better with TRBJ2-5, so the J call may be wrong. Germline V gene data show CDR1 as SNHLY and CDR2 as FYNNEI. The CDR3 is 15 residues long.

Only one count was recorded for this clonotype. The chain couples TRBV27 to TRBJ2-1; D is undetermined. The CDR3 contains 14 residues. The ends were cut back, 5 bases at V and 2 bases at J, with 10 bases in the middle. CDR1 and CDR2 from the germline V gene are MNHEY and SMNVEV (reference sequence). CDR3 DNA: TGTGCCAGCAGTCCATTTAGCCCCTACAATGAGCAGTTCTTC. Residues: CASSPFSPYNEQFF.

The count of this clonotype is one. V is TRBV7-6 and J is TRBJ1-4, with D maybe TRBD1 (5 bases). Germline assignment: CDR1 SGHVS and CDR2 FNYEAQ. V was clipped by 5 bases and J by 8 bases, with 15 bases between them. The CDR3 has 14 residues. The chain's CDR3 is CASSNTPRGEKLFF. The DNA for the CDR3 is TGTGCCAGCAGCAACACCCCCCGGGGCGAAAAACTGTTTTTT.

V and J are TRBV6-2 or TRBV6-3 and TRBJ2-1; TRBD1 aligns across 7 bases. CDR3 size: 16 residues. Trimming cost V 8 bases and J 5 bases; bases outside gene matches: 15. Germline-derived CDR1 and CDR2 are MNHEY and SVGEGT. CDR3 sequence reads: CASRSWETGRNNEQFF. The DNA for the CDR3 is TGTGCCAGCCGCTCTTGGGAGACAGGGAGAAACAATGAGCAGTTCTTC.

This rearrangement joins TRBV6-1 to TRBJ2-1; D not certain. V lost 7 bases and J lost 4, with 14 bases in between. The V gene's germline CDR1 is MNHNS and CDR2 SASEGT. The CDR3 consists of 14 residues. The CDR3 DNA reads TGTGCCAGCATCGGACGAGATTGGTACAATGAGCAGTTCTTC. This sequence encodes CASIGRDWYNEQFF.

The chain has TRBV20-1 and TRBJ1-2, with unresolved D. The V gene lost 6 bases and the J gene lost 8 bases, with 10 bases spanning the gap. Germline CDR1 reads DFQATT; CDR2 reads SNEGSKA (reference sequence). The CDR3 loop spans 10 amino acids. The CDR3 coding sequence is TGCAGTGCCCTGGGCGAGGGCTACACCTTC. Encoded protein: CSALGEGYTF.

V gene TRBV9 combines with J gene TRBJ1-1, with 7 bases that match TRBD1. Germline CDR1 and CDR2: SGDLS and YYNGEE. This CDR3 has 15 residues. Unmatched junction bases numbered 8, after V lost 0 bases and J lost 6 bases. The DNA of the CDR3 is TGTGCCAGCAGCGTAGTCCCCAGGGGGGTAGCTGAAGCTTTCTTT. Amino acids: CASSVVPRGVAEAFF.

This rearrangement joins TRBV27 to TRBJ1-6; the D is unclear. The length of the CDR3 is 17 residues. Between the trimmed V and J ends, which lost 1 base and 6 bases, there was a span of 16 bases. Germline loops: CDR1 MNHEY, CDR2 SMNVEV (reference sequence). CDR3 sequence (DNA): TGTGCCAGCAGTTTATTGGGGAGGTCGGTCCCTAATTCACCCCTCCACTTT. Protein sequence: CASSLLGRSVPNSPLHF.

Only a few counts were recorded for this clonotype. CDR3 residues: CSADRDTEAFF. CDR3 coding DNA: TGCAGTGCGGACCGGGACACTGAAGCTTTCTTT. The J gene is TRBJ1-1, the V gene TRBV20-1; no definite D call. The CDR3 runs 11 residues. Germline CDR1 is DFQATT and CDR2 is SNEGSKA (reference sequence). V lost 6 bases, J lost 3 bases, and 8 bases lay in between.

The chain carries TRBV28 and TRBJ2-4, with 8 positions matching TRBD1. Losses at the gene ends were 9 bases for V and 1 base for J; bases not matched to a gene: 26. Germline values: CDR1 MDHEN, CDR2 SYDVKM. There are 21 residues in the CDR3. As DNA, the CDR3 is TGTGCCAGTAGCCTACCTCTATTCACGGACAGGGTAGGGGCGGCCAAAAACATTCAGTACTTC. This sequence encodes CASSLPLFTDRVGAAKNIQYF.

This clonotype has a handful of counts. The chain is built from TRBV27 and TRBJ2-7; the match to TRBD2 covers 7 bases. With 4 bases clipped from V and 4 bases from J, the junction kept 10 bases outside the gene matches. The CDR3 loop spans 15 amino acids. Germline CDR1 reads MNHEY; CDR2 reads SMNVEV (reference sequence). CDR3 loop: CASSSNRREEYEQYF. Written as DNA, the CDR3 is TGTGCCAGCAGTTCCAACCGACGGGAGGAATACGAGCAGTACTTC.

The chain has TRBV27 and TRBJ2-6; TRBD2 matches at 9 bases. Looked up from germline, CDR1 is MNHEY and CDR2 is SMNVEV (reference sequence). The CDR3 length is 18 residues. V lost 3 bases to trimming and J lost 1 base; unmatched junction nucleotides: 7. In nucleotides, the CDR3 is TGTGCCAGCAGTTTTGGGCCTAGCGGGGTTTCTGGGGCCAACGTCCTGACTTTC. Protein: CASSFGPSGVSGANVLTF. The full variable domain, with the rest looked up from reference TRBV27 and TRBJ2-6, is EAQVTQNPRYLITVTGKKLTVTCSQNMNHEYMSWYRQDPGLGLRQIYYSMNVEVTDKGDVPEGYKVSRKEKRNFPLILESPSPNQTSLYFCASSFGPSGVSGANVLTFGAGSRLTVL.

This clonotype came up a few times. The chain couples TRBV4-2 to TRBJ2-7, with D possibly being TRBD2 (5 bases). The germline V gene encodes CDR1 LGHNA and CDR2 YNFKEQ. V was cut by 3 bases and J by 5 bases, with 17 bases left in between. The CDR3 runs 15 residues. In nucleotides, the CDR3 is TGTGCCAGCAGCCAGACTATAGGACGGGATGACGAGCAGTACTTC. It codes for CASSQTIGRDDEQYF.

Regarding this clonotype: A read error may account for a junction end that differs from germline. The chain joins TRBV6-4 to TRBJ2-5, with D tentatively TRBD2 (5 bases). The V gene's germline CDR1 is MRHNA and CDR2 SNTAGT. CDR3 length: 14 residues. The CDR3 sequence is CAGSDFAGSAGQYF. CDR3 DNA sequence: TGTGCCGGCAGTGACTTCGCTGGGAGCGCCGGACAGTACTTC.

This sequence joins TRBV24-1 and TRBJ1-5, with a possible D match to TRBD1 (5 bases). Trimming cost V 4 bases and J 9 bases, with 12 bases left between them. There are 13 residues in the CDR3. In germline, CDR1 is KGHDR, CDR2 SFDVKD. CDR3 DNA: TGTGCCACCAGTGACCCCCTTGGGGGGCCCCAGCATTTT. Protein: CATSDPLGGPQHF.

The rearrangement links TRBV4-1 to TRBJ1-5; D is perhaps TRBD1 (5 bases). The CDR3 consists of 18 residues. Looked up from germline, CDR1 is MGHRA and CDR2 is YSYEKL. Trimming stripped 0 bases from V and 2 bases from J, with 17 bases between. CDR3 nucleotide sequence: TGCGCCAGCAGCCAAGATAGGGCCAGGGAGGAGGGCAATCAGCCCCAGCATTTT. Translated: CASSQDRAREEGNQPQHF.

The genes are TRBV12-3 or TRBV12-4 and TRBJ2-1, with TRBD2 matching 8 bases. The CDR3 has 15 residues. The V segment lost 7 bases and the J segment 2 bases; nucleotides outside the gene matches: 7. The CDR3 sequence is CASTLRGAPYNEQFF. CDR3 nucleotide sequence: TGTGCCAGCACCCTGCGGGGGGCCCCCTACAATGAGCAGTTCTTC.

This sequence joins TRBV18 and TRBJ2-5; 7 bases map to TRBD1. Germline-derived CDR1 and CDR2 are KGHSH and LQKENI. The CDR3 has 15 residues. V trimming: 3 bases; J trimming: 4 bases; junction bases outside the gene matches: 8. In DNA form, the CDR3 reads TGTGCCAGCTCACCTGAAAAGGGGGCAAGAGAGACCCAGTACTTC. It encodes CASSPEKGARETQYF.

The V and J genes are TRBV6-2 or TRBV6-3 and TRBJ2-3; 8 bases align to TRBD1. Germline V gene sequence: CDR1 MNHEY, CDR2 SVGEGT. Trimming removed 6 bases from V and 8 bases from J; junction bases left unmatched: 10. This CDR3 is 14 amino acids long. Here the CDR3 DNA reads TGTGCCAGCAGACCAGGACAGGGAAGGGGTACGCAGTATTTT. Translation gives CASRPGQGRGTQYF.

This clonotype was observed a handful of times. The CDR3 here is CASSYSGAGPYEQYF. Here the CDR3 DNA reads TGTGCCAGCAGTTACTCAGGGGCGGGACCCTACGAGCAGTACTTC. V is TRBV6-5 and J is TRBJ2-7; weak D call: TRBD2 (6 bases). CDR3 length: 15 residues. Germline-derived CDR1 and CDR2 are MNHEY and SVGAGI. The V gene lost 0 bases and the J gene lost 2 bases, with 11 bases spanning the gap.

The chain joins TRBV27 to TRBJ2-7, with 7 bases identical to TRBD2. The V gene end was trimmed by 2 bases and the J gene end by 5 bases; junction bases not matched to a gene: 6. Germline-derived CDR1 and CDR2 are MNHEY and SMNVEV (reference sequence). There are 14 residues in the CDR3. The CDR3 region is CASSLLGSGNEQYF. The CDR3 nucleotides are TGTGCCAGCAGTTTACTGGGGAGCGGGAACGAGCAGTACTTC.

This clonotype has more than one count but fewer than ten. The chain recombines TRBV29-1 with TRBJ2-5, with no clear D. The CDR3 covers 12 residues. Trimming shortened V by 4 bases and J by 4 bases, and 10 bases separated the two germline ends. CDR1 and CDR2 (germline): SQVTM, ANQGSEA. The CDR3, as DNA: TGCAGCGTTGGCCAGATCTTAGAGACCCAGTACTTC. It translates to CSVGQILETQYF.

A word on this clonotype: The germline gene is not matched at one end of the junction; a read error may be the cause. This sequence joins TRBV20-1 and TRBJ2-1; no clear D gene. The CDR3 is made up of 14 amino acids. Germline values: CDR1 DFQATT, CDR2 SNEGSKA (reference sequence). The DNA for the CDR3 is TGCAGTGCCAGAGATCCGGAGAGCGCCAATGAGCAGTTCTTC. This sequence encodes CSARDPESANEQFF.

This clonotype was picked up a small number of times. The rearrangement joins TRBV6-2 or TRBV6-3 to TRBJ2-4; 7 bases agree with TRBD1. Per germline, CDR1 MNHEY and CDR2 SVGEGT. With 4 bases clipped from V and 4 bases from J, the junction kept 4 bases outside the gene matches. CDR3 length: 14 amino acids. In nucleotides, the CDR3 is TGTGCCAGCAGTTCCCGCAGGGGGAAAAACATTCAGTACTTC. Translation: CASSSRRGKNIQYF.